These 10 T cell receptor beta chains were all obtained from the same sample, sequenced in a study of OX40 agonist ivuxolimab in advanced cancers. Profiled with immunoSEQ multiplex PCR; TCRdb holds only in-frame clones, not every one. In the table there are 50,000 or so clones, approximately 88% of which are singletons. The sequencing used CD4+ or CD8+ T cells sorted from blood, collected in a trial of the OX40 agonist ivuxolimab. Receptor source: an adult with an advanced solid tumor such as melanoma, head and neck, liver or kidney cancer.

The CDR3 loop reads CASRDRWYTDTQYF. The CDR3 region has the DNA TGTGCCAGCAGGGATAGGTGGTACACAGATACGCAGTATTTT. The chain is built from TRBV27 and TRBJ2-3; D is unclear. V lost 6 bases and J 2 bases, leaving 12 bases between the germline ends. There are 14 residues in the CDR3. Germline lookup yields CDR1 MNHEY and CDR2 SMNVEV (reference sequence).

The chain joins TRBV5-4 to TRBJ1-2, with D uncertain. CDR1 SGHNT and CDR2 YYREEE come from the germline V gene (reference sequence). This CDR3 is 14 amino acids long. V was trimmed by 4 bases and J by 2 bases, leaving 12 bases between them. CDR3 sequence reads: CASSPGGENYGYTF. CDR3 in DNA: TGTGCCAGCAGCCCGGGCGGAGAGAACTATGGCTACACCTTC.

The rearrangement links TRBV5-4 to TRBJ2-3, with TRBD1 matching over 8 bases. J lost 0 bases, V lost 5 bases, and 5 bases had no gene match. Germline V gene data show CDR1 as SGHNT and CDR2 as YYREEE (reference sequence). There are 15 residues in the CDR3. The chain's CDR3 is CASRPQGASTDTQYF. In DNA, the CDR3 is TGTGCCAGCAGACCGCAGGGGGCGAGCACAGATACGCAGTATTTT.

The chain couples TRBV7-9 to TRBJ2-1, with D hard to call. Germline V lookup: CDR1 SEHNR, CDR2 FQNEAQ (reference sequence). CDR3 length: 13 amino acids. The V gene lost 1 base and the J gene lost 9 bases, with 10 bases spanning the gap. The CDR3 DNA reads TGTGCCAGCAGCTTAGAAGGGCGAGTTGAGCAGTTCTTC. Protein sequence: CASSLEGRVEQFF.

The chain is built from TRBV28 and TRBJ2-1; TRBD1 agrees at 8 bases. The V and J ends lost 6 bases and 2 bases, in that order; junction bases with no gene match: 6. CDR3 length: 15 amino acids. Germline V gene lookup returns CDR1 MDHEN and CDR2 SYDVKM. CDR3 coding DNA: TGTGCCAGCAGCCCCCCGGACAGGGCCTACAATGAGCAGTTCTTC. Its protein product is CASSPPDRAYNEQFF.

The chain combines TRBV27 with TRBJ1-4; TRBD1 agrees at 8 bases. Trimming cost V 4 bases and J 7 bases; bases outside gene matches: 8. The germline V gene encodes CDR1 MNHEY and CDR2 SMNVEV (reference sequence). This CDR3 contains 15 residues. The CDR3 DNA follows: TGTGCCAGCAGTTCCCGACAGGGGAGGACTGAAAAACTGTTTTTT. This encodes CASSSRQGRTEKLFF.

V and J are TRBV2 and TRBJ2-5; D remains unclear. V lost 4 bases to trimming and J lost 2 bases, with 11 bases between them. The germline gives CDR1 SNHLY, CDR2 FYNNEI. This CDR3 has 14 amino acids. The CDR3 reads CASSGWVIQETQYF. The CDR3, as DNA: TGTGCCAGCAGTGGTTGGGTGATACAAGAGACCCAGTACTTC.

This clone has only a few counts. The chain joins TRBV5-4 to TRBJ1-2; D might be TRBD1 (6 bases). CDR3 length: 13 residues. The V gene lost 4 bases and the J gene lost 1 base, with 8 bases spanning the gap. The V gene's germline CDR1 is SGHNT and CDR2 YYREEE (reference sequence). The CDR3 loop reads CASSKGDNYGYTF. The CDR3 region has the DNA TGTGCCAGCAGCAAGGGGGATAACTATGGCTACACCTTC.

The chain has TRBV28 and TRBJ1-4, with a tentative D call TRBD1 (6 bases). Per the germline V gene, CDR1 is MDHEN and CDR2 is SYDVKM. V was cut by 3 bases and J by 3 bases, with 14 bases left in between. This CDR3 is built from 16 residues. Here the CDR3 DNA reads TGTGCCAGCAGTTTTGCGGGGGGCCTAGCTAATGAAAAACTGTTTTTT. Protein: CASSFAGGLANEKLFF.

This clone was counted a few times. The gene calls are TRBV10-2 and TRBJ1-6; D is ambiguous. CDR3 length: 13 amino acids. The germline gives CDR1 WSHSY, CDR2 SAAADI. Trimming pared 2 bases from V and 9 bases from J, leaving 8 bases between. The CDR3, as DNA: TGCGCCAGCAGTGAGGAGGGTACTTCACCCCTCCACTTT. Protein product: CASSEEGTSPLHF.